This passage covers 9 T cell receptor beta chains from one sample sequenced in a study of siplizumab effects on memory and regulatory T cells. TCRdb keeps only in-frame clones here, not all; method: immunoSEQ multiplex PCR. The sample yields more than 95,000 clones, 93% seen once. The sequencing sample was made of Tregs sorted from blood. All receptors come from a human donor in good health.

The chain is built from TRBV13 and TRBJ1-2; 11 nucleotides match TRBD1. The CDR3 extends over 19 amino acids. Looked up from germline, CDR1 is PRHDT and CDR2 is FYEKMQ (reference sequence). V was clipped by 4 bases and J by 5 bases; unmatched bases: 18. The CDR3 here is CASSYRILRTGGAGYGYTF. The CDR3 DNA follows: TGTGCCAGCAGCTATAGGATTTTGAGGACAGGGGGCGCGGGGTATGGCTACACCTTC. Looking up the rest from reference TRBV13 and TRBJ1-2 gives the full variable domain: AAGVIQSPRHLIKEKRETATLKCYPIPRHDTVYWYQQGPGQDPQFLISFYEKMQSDKGSIPDRFSAQQFSDYHSELNMSSLELGDSALYFCASSYRILRTGGAGYGYTFGSGTRLTVV.

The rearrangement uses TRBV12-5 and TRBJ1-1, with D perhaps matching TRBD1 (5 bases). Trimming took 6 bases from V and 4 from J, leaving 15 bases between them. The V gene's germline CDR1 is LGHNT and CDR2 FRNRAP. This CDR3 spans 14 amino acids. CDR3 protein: CASGPGTAGTEAFF. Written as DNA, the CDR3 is TGTGCTAGTGGCCCTGGGACGGCGGGCACTGAAGCTTTCTTT.

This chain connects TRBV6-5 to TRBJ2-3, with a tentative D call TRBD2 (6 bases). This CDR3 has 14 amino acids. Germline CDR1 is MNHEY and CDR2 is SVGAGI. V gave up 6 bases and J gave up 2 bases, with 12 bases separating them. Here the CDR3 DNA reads TGTGCCAGCAGCCCAGGGACTTTCACAGATACGCAGTATTTT. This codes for CASSPGTFTDTQYF.

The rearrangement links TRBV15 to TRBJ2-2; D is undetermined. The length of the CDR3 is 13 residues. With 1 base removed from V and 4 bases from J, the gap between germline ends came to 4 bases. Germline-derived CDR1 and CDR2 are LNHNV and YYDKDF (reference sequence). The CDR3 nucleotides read TGTGCCACCAGCAGAGGGGCCACCGGGGAGCTGTTTTTT. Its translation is CATSRGATGELFF.

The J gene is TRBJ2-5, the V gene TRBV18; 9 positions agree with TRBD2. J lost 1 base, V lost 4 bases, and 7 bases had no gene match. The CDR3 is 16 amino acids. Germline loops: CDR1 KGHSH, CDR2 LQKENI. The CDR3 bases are TGTGCCAGCTCACGAGGAATAGCGGGAGCCCAAGAGACCCAGTACTTC. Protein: CASSRGIAGAQETQYF.

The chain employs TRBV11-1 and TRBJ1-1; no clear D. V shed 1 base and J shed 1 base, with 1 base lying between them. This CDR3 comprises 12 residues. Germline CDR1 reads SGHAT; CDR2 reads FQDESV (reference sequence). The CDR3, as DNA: TGTGCCAGCAGCTTAGAGAACACTGAAGCTTTCTTT. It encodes CASSLENTEAFF.

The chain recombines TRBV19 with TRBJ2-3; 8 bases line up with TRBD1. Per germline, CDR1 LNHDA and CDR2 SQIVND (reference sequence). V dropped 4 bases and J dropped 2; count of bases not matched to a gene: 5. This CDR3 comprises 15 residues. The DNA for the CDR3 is TGTGCCAGTAGTACAGGGGGCCCCCTCACAGATACGCAGTATTTT. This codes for CASSTGGPLTDTQYF.

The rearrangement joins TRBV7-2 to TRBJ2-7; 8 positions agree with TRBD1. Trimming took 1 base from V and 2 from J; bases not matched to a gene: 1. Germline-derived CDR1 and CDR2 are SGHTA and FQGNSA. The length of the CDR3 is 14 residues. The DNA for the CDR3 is TGTGCCAGCAGCTTAGGGACAGGGCCCTACGAGCAGTACTTC. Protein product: CASSLGTGPYEQYF.

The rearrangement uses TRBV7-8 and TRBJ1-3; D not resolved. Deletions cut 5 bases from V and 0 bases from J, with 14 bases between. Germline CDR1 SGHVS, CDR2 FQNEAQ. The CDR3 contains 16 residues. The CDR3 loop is CASSQDTYRSGNTIYF. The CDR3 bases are TGTGCCAGCAGCCAAGACACCTACCGCTCTGGAAACACCATATATTTT.